The present TCR beta chain was sequenced within a study of cytomegalovirus exposure and HLA in healthy donors. Findings and limits, study-wide: Reportedly, cytomegalovirus status was diagnosed with high sensitivity and specificity. An ancestry cluster, one associated with Asian ancestry, reportedly showed fewer N-insertions than the roughly 670-donor mean in a later analysis. Later work associated 17,000 or so TCR beta sequences with HLA alleles at 0.05 false discovery rate.

A multiplex PCR was run with 60 Vbeta primers and 13 Jbeta primers. The protocol was immunoSEQ multiplex PCR, while the TCRdb copy is restricted to in-frame clones and leaves out a portion. The sample records about 240,000 clones, 80% to 85% being singletons. This CDR3 is built from 15 residues. V was trimmed by 0 bases and J by 5 bases, leaving 14 bases between them. Germline lookup yields CDR1 SGDLS and CDR2 YYNGEE. A single count supports this clone. What it recognizes is unknown. The chain recombines TRBV9 with TRBJ2-5; D possibly corresponds to TRBD1 (6 bases). Sequences were obtained from PBMCs. The sequence derives from a woman aged 55 to 70 in good health and CMV-seropositive. The CDR3 bases are TGTGCCAGCAGCGTAGTCACGGGGCAGGGGGAGACCCAGTACTTC. It codes for CASSVVTGQGETQYF.